The 14 T cell receptor beta chains below come from one sample, sequenced in a study of cytomegalovirus exposure and HLA in healthy donors. Only in-frame clones appear in the TCRdb table, and some are missing; sequencing was by immunoSEQ multiplex PCR. The sample includes 70,000 to 95,000 clones, 93% seen only once; the top ten take approximately 3.8%. Sequencing was done on a sample of PBMCs. The receptors derive from a woman aged 30 to 39 in good health and CMV-seronegative.

The table lists this clone with a few counts. The chain recombines TRBV21-1 with TRBJ2-7; TRBD1 is taken as the D call from the table, unchecked against the DNA. TRBV21-1 is a known pseudogene. There are 12 residues in the CDR3. The chain's CDR3 is CASSPIVYEQYF. The CDR3, as DNA: TGTGCCAGCAGCCCCATTGTCTACGAGCAGTACTTC.

V usage is TRBV4-2 and J usage is TRBJ2-3, with TRBD2 as a possible D gene (6 bases). V was shortened by 4 bases and J by 0 bases, with 17 bases between the two germline ends. Germline V gene lookup returns CDR1 LGHNA and CDR2 YNFKEQ. This CDR3 is built from 17 residues. The CDR3 is CASSPVTLATSTDTQYF. The CDR3 DNA sequence: TGTGCCAGCAGCCCGGTAACACTAGCTACTAGCACAGATACGCAGTATTTT.

The chain employs TRBV13 and TRBJ2-2, with D possibly being TRBD1 (5 bases). V lost 6 bases, J lost 7 bases, and 9 bases lay in between. Germline V gives CDR1 PRHDT, CDR2 FYEKMQ (reference sequence). The CDR3 totals 12 residues. This CDR3 is CASRFTGGELFF. CDR3 DNA sequence: TGTGCCAGCAGATTCACAGGCGGGGAGCTGTTTTTT. Together with reference TRBV13 and TRBJ2-2, the CDR3 gives the full variable domain: AAGVIQSPRHLIKEKRETATLKCYPIPRHDTVYWYQQGPGQDPQFLISFYEKMQSDKGSIPDRFSAQQFSDYHSELNMSSLELGDSALYFCASRFTGGELFFGEGSRLTVL.

The chain couples TRBV7-9 to TRBJ2-7; TRBD1 matches at 12 bases. This CDR3 comprises 17 residues. V dropped 1 base and J dropped 0; count of bases not matched to a gene: 4. Germline V CDR1 and CDR2: SEHNR, FQNEAQ (reference sequence). CDR3 DNA sequence: TGTGCCAGCAGCTTAGGGGACAGGGGGCGATTCTCCTACGAGCAGTACTTC. This translates into CASSLGDRGRFSYEQYF.

J is TRBJ2-3 and V is TRBV5-1; D is ambiguous. Germline V lookup: CDR1 SGHRS, CDR2 YFSETQ. The CDR3 consists of 14 residues. V lost 2 bases and J lost 1, with 8 bases in between. In DNA form, the CDR3 reads TGCGCCAGCAGCTTCAGGTCAGGCACAGATACGCAGTATTTT. Protein product: CASSFRSGTDTQYF. Combining the CDR3 with reference TRBV5-1 and TRBJ2-3 gives the whole variable domain KAGVTQTPRYLIKTRGQQVTLSCSPISGHRSVSWYQQTPGQGLQFLFEYFSETQRNKGNFPGRFSGRQFSNSRSEMNVSTLELGDSALYLCASSFRSGTDTQYFGPGTRLTVL.

V gene TRBV28 combines with J gene TRBJ1-1; D ambiguous. The V end was cut by 8 bases, the J end by 0 bases, with 13 bases between. The length of the CDR3 is 14 residues. Germline loops: CDR1 MDHEN, CDR2 SYDVKM. The CDR3 sequence is CASLPGVLNTEAFF. As DNA, the CDR3 is TGTGCCAGCCTCCCGGGTGTGTTGAACACTGAAGCTTTCTTT.

J is TRBJ2-3 and V is TRBV5-4; D is ambiguous. V was shortened by 0 bases and J by 0 bases, with 11 bases between the two germline ends. Germline V gives CDR1 SGHNT, CDR2 YYREEE (reference sequence). This CDR3 is built from 16 residues. The CDR3 bases are TGTGCCAGCAGCTTGGGAGGTGAAACTAGCACAGATACGCAGTATTTT. Residues: CASSLGGETSTDTQYF.

This rearrangement joins TRBV7-3 to TRBJ1-2; D is perhaps TRBD1 (6 bases). V was pared by 3 bases and J by 5 bases, with 16 bases between. The length of the CDR3 is 15 residues. CDR1 and CDR2 from the germline V gene are SGHTA and FQGTGA. The CDR3, as DNA: TGTGCCAGCAGCTTCGGTCAGGCAGGGGCTTATGGCTACACCTTC. Residues: CASSFGQAGAYGYTF.

The genes are TRBV5-1 and TRBJ2-7; 12 nucleotides agree with TRBD1. Germline loops: CDR1 SGHRS, CDR2 YFSETQ. CDR3 size: 17 residues. The junction had 8 bases not matched to a gene; V was cut back by 0 bases and J by 4 bases. CDR3 residues: CASSLGGTGGSDYEQYF. The DNA for the CDR3 is TGCGCCAGCAGCTTGGGAGGGACAGGGGGCTCGGATTACGAGCAGTACTTC. Complete variable domain (other parts from reference TRBV5-1 and TRBJ2-7): KAGVTQTPRYLIKTRGQQVTLSCSPISGHRSVSWYQQTPGQGLQFLFEYFSETQRNKGNFPGRFSGRQFSNSRSEMNVSTLELGDSALYLCASSLGGTGGSDYEQYFGPGTRLTVT.

This chain connects TRBV19 to TRBJ1-2; the D is unclear. Per germline, CDR1 LNHDA and CDR2 SQIVND (reference sequence). The germline V and J ends were trimmed by 9 bases and 5 bases, with 22 bases remaining between them. The CDR3 runs to 15 residues. CDR3 protein: CASRQAPSWIYGYTF. CDR3 nucleotides: TGTGCCAGCAGGCAGGCCCCTTCATGGATATATGGCTACACCTTC.

V and J are TRBV7-8 and TRBJ2-2; D may be TRBD2 (5 bases). Germline lookup yields CDR1 SGHVS and CDR2 FQNEAQ. Between the trimmed V and J ends, which lost 2 bases and 5 bases, there was a span of 15 bases. The CDR3 spans 16 residues. This CDR3 is CASSLPGSLRTGELFF. CDR3 in DNA: TGTGCCAGCAGCTTACCGGGGTCGCTACGAACCGGGGAGCTGTTTTTT.

The V and J genes are TRBV4-1 and TRBJ1-1, with D perhaps matching TRBD1 (5 bases). Trimming removed 6 bases from V and 5 bases from J, with 16 bases in between. Germline loops: CDR1 MGHRA, CDR2 YSYEKL. This CDR3 spans 14 amino acids. CDR3 coding DNA: TGCGCCAGCAGGGCATGGGGGGACCGAACTGAAGCTTTCTTT. Protein product: CASRAWGDRTEAFF.

The chain is built from TRBV6-4 and TRBJ2-3; TRBD1 agrees at 7 bases. CDR3 size: 13 residues. V lost 4 bases and J lost 4; bases outside the gene matches: 2. CDR1 and CDR2 (germline): MRHNA, SNTAGT. CDR3 in DNA: TGTGCCAGCAGTGTCGACAGGGCAGATACGCAGTATTTT. This sequence encodes CASSVDRADTQYF.

This clone appeared a single time. V gene TRBV5-4 combines with J gene TRBJ1-1; a weak D match, TRBD1 (5 bases). V gave up 5 bases and J gave up 0 bases, with 14 bases separating them. CDR1 is SGHNT, CDR2 YYREEE, per germline (reference sequence). The CDR3 extends over 15 amino acids. The CDR3 DNA sequence: TGTGCCAGCAGATTAGACAGCCCCATGAACACTGAAGCTTTCTTT. Residues: CASRLDSPMNTEAFF.